This T cell receptor beta chain is from a study of T cell repertoires in cytomegalovirus infection. In the study overall: The public TCR beta signatures pointed to both CMV infection and matching HLA type. Study conclusions and caveats: Ex vivo responses were dominated by HLA-C-restricted CMV-specific TCR beta clonotypes. There were carriers of CMV plus the relevant HLA, and cumulative public TCR beta family frequency identified them.

Germline CDR1 MNHEY, CDR2 SVGAGI. CDR3 length: 15 amino acids. Trimming removed 4 bases at V and 5 bases at J, with 15 bases between. TCRdb fed the reads into MiXCR, producing one record per CDR3 protein. In the table there are nearly 450,000 distinct CDR3 sequences, about a third of which are singletons. This clonotype was found many times. Antigen specificity is unknown. The sequenced material came from PBMCs. V and J are TRBV6-5 and TRBJ2-1; D remains ambiguous. The origin of this receptor is a human donor in good health (CMV status not recorded). Some clones in this sample may be carry-over from other donors' samples. CDR3 coding DNA: TGTGCCAGCAGTTCCCCTGGGCAAAACAACAATGAGCAGTTCTTC. Protein product: CASSSPGQNNNEQFF.